The T cell receptor (beta chain) described here comes from a study of T cell repertoires in cytomegalovirus infection. On the study more broadly: An indication of both CMV infection and matching HLA type came from public TCR beta signatures.

TCRdb itself ran the reads through MiXCR, one entry per CDR3 protein. Of 450,000 to 600,000 distinct CDR3 sequences in the sample, roughly a third were seen once. Losses at the gene ends were 4 bases for V and 4 bases for J; bases not matched to a gene: 1. Germline assignment: CDR1 MDHEN and CDR2 SYDVKM. The CDR3 loop spans 15 amino acids. As regards this clonotype: Its antigen remains unknown.

The gene calls are TRBV28 and TRBJ2-3; TRBD2 agrees at 14 bases. The input for sequencing was cultured PBMCs, taken from culture after CMV antigen stimulation. The receptor's source is a human donor in good health (CMV status not recorded). Some clones in this sample may be carry-over from other donors' samples. The CDR3 loop is CASSSTSGGADTQYF. Here the CDR3 DNA reads TGTGCCAGCAGTTCGACTAGCGGGGGGGCAGATACGCAGTATTTT.